The 14 T cell receptor beta chains given below trace back to one sample, sequenced in a study of shared clonotypes between healthy human individuals. Repertoires were generated with immunoSEQ multiplex PCR, while TCRdb's copy carries only in-frame clones and drops some. The table records about 700,000 clones, approximately 79% of them present only once. Sequencing input: memory CD4+ T cells sorted from blood. The subset here: CD45RA-negative fraction. The source is a woman aged 25 to 45 in good health.

This clone has a single count. V and J are TRBV7-8 and TRBJ1-3; 8 bases line up with TRBD1. Losses at the gene ends were 4 bases for V and 4 bases for J; bases not matched to a gene: 3. The V gene's germline CDR1 is SGHVS and CDR2 FQNEAQ. This CDR3 is 14 amino acids long. In nucleotides, the CDR3 is TGTGCCAGCAGCTCCGGACAGGGAGGAAACACCATATATTTT. This gives the protein CASSSGQGGNTIYF.

In its sample, this clone was seen a few times. CDR3 in DNA: TGCACCAGCAGCCAAGGTCTCGCAGACACTGAAGCTTTCTTT. Its translation is CTSSQGLADTEAFF. The chain uses TRBV1 and TRBJ1-1; TRBD1 is the table's D call and was not checked against the DNA. TRBV1 is described as a pseudogene. This CDR3 region has 14 residues.

The V and J genes are TRBV4-1 and TRBJ1-2; tentative D call: TRBD1 (5 bases). The CDR3 is 12 amino acids. Germline V lookup: CDR1 MGHRA, CDR2 YSYEKL. With 0 bases removed from V and 8 bases from J, the gap between germline ends came to 7 bases. DNA of the CDR3: TGCGCCAGCAGCCAAGATTGGGGGGGCTACACCTTC. Its translation is CASSQDWGGYTF.

The rearrangement uses TRBV5-4 and TRBJ2-7; the match to TRBD2 covers 12 bases. The germline gives CDR1 SGHNT, CDR2 YYREEE (reference sequence). With V trimmed by 4 bases and J by 4 bases, 6 bases remained unmatched. CDR3 length equals 15 residues. In nucleotides, the CDR3 is TGTGCCAGCAGCGAGCAGACTAGCGGGGGATACGAGCAGTACTTC. Translation gives CASSEQTSGGYEQYF.

The rearrangement links TRBV27 to TRBJ2-1; D is undetermined. The CDR3 sequence is 14 residues long. Deletions cut 5 bases from V and 6 bases from J, with 14 bases between. CDR1 is MNHEY and CDR2 is SMNVEV in the germline V gene (reference sequence). CDR3 protein: CASSPRVGSNEQFF. The CDR3 coding sequence is TGTGCCAGCAGTCCCCGGGTCGGATCCAATGAGCAGTTCTTC.

This clone has more than one count but fewer than ten. The V call is TRBV19, the J call TRBJ2-2; D is unclear. Germline values: CDR1 LNHDA, CDR2 SQIVND (reference sequence). Trimming cost V 1 base and J 1 base, with 13 bases left between them. The CDR3 sequence is 17 residues long. CDR3 in DNA: TGTGCCAGTAGTATAGTCTTCAGGTGGAAGAACACCGGGGAGCTGTTTTTT. Protein sequence: CASSIVFRWKNTGELFF.

This clone was seen a handful of times. The rearrangement uses TRBV19 and TRBJ2-3, with TRBD1 identical over 7 bases. Germline loops: CDR1 LNHDA, CDR2 SQIVND (reference sequence). The V segment lost 10 bases and the J segment 2 bases; nucleotides outside the gene matches: 6. CDR3 size: 13 residues. Here the CDR3 DNA reads TGTGCCACCGGGACAGAGCACACAGATACGCAGTATTTT. It is translated as CATGTEHTDTQYF.

CDR3 sequence (DNA): TGTGCCAGCCCCGAGGTGGGACCCTACGAGCAGTACTTC. It specifies CASPEVGPYEQYF. The genes are TRBV6-5 and TRBJ2-7; perhaps D is TRBD1 or TRBD2 (5 bases each). The CDR3 covers 13 residues. V was trimmed by 8 bases and J by 2 bases, leaving 13 bases between them. CDR1 and CDR2 (germline): MNHEY, SVGAGI.

V and J are TRBV19 and TRBJ1-5, with D uncertain. Trimming pared 1 base from V and 2 bases from J, leaving 12 bases between. The CDR3 has 16 amino acids. CDR1 LNHDA and CDR2 SQIVND come from the germline V gene (reference sequence). The CDR3 DNA sequence: TGTGCCAGTAGTATAGCCGGGTTACATGGCAATCAGCCCCAGCATTTT. It is translated as CASSIAGLHGNQPQHF.

The chain has TRBV29-1 and TRBJ2-7; the D gene is possibly TRBD2 (6 bases). The V gene's germline CDR1 is SQVTM and CDR2 ANQGSEA. V was clipped by 5 bases and J by 0 bases, with 8 bases between them. The CDR3 is made up of 12 amino acids. In DNA form, the CDR3 reads TGCAGCGTTCGGGGGTCCTCCTACGAGCAGTACTTC. Its protein is CSVRGSSYEQYF.

The V and J genes are TRBV7-9 and TRBJ2-1, with 8 positions matching TRBD2. V shed 8 bases, J shed 7 bases, and the junction held 10 bases outside the gene matches. Germline CDR1 and CDR2: SEHNR and FQNEAQ (reference sequence). The CDR3 runs 14 residues. CDR3 loop: CASGRGAGVNEQFF. For the CDR3, the DNA is TGTGCCAGCGGGAGGGGAGCGGGAGTGAATGAGCAGTTCTTC.

The V and J genes are TRBV13 and TRBJ1-5; perhaps TRBD1 as D (5 bases). Trimming removed 5 bases at V and 0 bases at J, with 23 bases between. Germline CDR1 is PRHDT and CDR2 is FYEKMQ (reference sequence). The length of the CDR3 is 19 residues. The CDR3, as DNA: TGTGCCAGCAGCCCATGGATCAGGGTTAGCAGAAATAGCAATCAGCCCCAGCATTTT. Translated, it gives CASSPWIRVSRNSNQPQHF.

The chain combines TRBV28 with TRBJ2-7, with D maybe TRBD1 (6 bases). The germline V gene has CDR1 MDHEN and CDR2 SYDVKM. CDR3 size: 14 residues. V lost 8 bases, J lost 4 bases, and 18 bases lay in between. CDR3 bases: TGTGCCAGCGGACCACACAGGGTCCAATACGAGCAGTACTTC. This codes for CASGPHRVQYEQYF.

Only one count was recorded for this clone. V is TRBV5-1 and J is TRBJ2-3; 7 bases are shared with TRBD1. Trimming removed 4 bases from V and 0 bases from J; junction bases left unmatched: 8. CDR1 SGHRS and CDR2 YFSETQ come from the germline V gene. This CDR3 has 16 amino acids. This CDR3 reads CASSTRTGTSTDTQYF. Here the CDR3 DNA reads TGCGCCAGCAGCACCAGGACAGGTACTAGCACAGATACGCAGTATTTT.